This T cell receptor (beta chain) derives from a study of cytomegalovirus exposure and HLA in healthy donors. General study findings and limits: Presence/absence analyses assumed roughly uniform sequencing depth across donors, which may not hold.

Amplification used 60 Vbeta primers and 13 Jbeta primers. The data were produced by immunoSEQ multiplex PCR, yet TCRdb's version contains in-frame clones alone and is incomplete. The data contain under 200,000 clones, 60% to 80% of them singletons. CDR1 and CDR2 (germline): SGHKS, YYEKEE (reference sequence). The V gene end was trimmed by 4 bases and the J gene end by 6 bases; junction bases not matched to a gene: 5. This CDR3 region has 13 residues. The donors comprised healthy bone marrow donors. On this clone itself: The target antigen is unknown.

This chain uses TRBV5-5 with TRBJ1-1; 8 bases are a match to TRBD1. This receptor was identified in a woman aged 40 to 49 in good health and CMV-seropositive. Sequencing was carried out using PBMCs. In DNA form, the CDR3 reads TGTGCCAGCAGCCCCGACAGGGGCTCTGAAGCTTTCTTT. This gives the protein CASSPDRGSEAFF.